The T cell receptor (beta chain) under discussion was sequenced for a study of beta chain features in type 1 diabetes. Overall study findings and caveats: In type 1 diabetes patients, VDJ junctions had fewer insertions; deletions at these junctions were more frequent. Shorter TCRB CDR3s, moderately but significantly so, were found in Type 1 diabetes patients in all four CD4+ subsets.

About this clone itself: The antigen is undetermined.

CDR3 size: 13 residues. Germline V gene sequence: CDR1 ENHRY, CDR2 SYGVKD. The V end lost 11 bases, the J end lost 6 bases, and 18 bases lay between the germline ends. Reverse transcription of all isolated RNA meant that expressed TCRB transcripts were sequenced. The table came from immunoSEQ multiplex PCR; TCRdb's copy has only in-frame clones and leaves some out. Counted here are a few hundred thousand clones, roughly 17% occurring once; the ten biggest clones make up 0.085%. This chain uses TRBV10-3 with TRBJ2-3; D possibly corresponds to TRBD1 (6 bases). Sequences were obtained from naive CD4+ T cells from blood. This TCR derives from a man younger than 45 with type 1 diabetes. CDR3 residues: CASSGGVGDTQYF. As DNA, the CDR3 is TGTGCCTCCAGTGGGGGCGTCGGTGATACGCAGTATTTT.